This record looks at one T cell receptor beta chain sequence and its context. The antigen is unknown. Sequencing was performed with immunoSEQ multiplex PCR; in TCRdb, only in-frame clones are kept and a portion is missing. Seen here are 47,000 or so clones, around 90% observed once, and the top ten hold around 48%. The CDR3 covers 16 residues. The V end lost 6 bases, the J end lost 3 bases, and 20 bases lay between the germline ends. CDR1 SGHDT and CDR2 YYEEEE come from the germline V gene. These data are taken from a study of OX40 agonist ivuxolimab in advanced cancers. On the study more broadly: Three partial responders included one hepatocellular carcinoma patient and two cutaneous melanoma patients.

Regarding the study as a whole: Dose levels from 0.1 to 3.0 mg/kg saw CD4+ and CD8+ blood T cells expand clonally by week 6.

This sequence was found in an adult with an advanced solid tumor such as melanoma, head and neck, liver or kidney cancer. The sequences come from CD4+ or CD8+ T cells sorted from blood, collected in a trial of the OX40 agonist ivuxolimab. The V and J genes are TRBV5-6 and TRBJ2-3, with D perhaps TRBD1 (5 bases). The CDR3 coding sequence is TGTGCCAGCACCTCGCCGTCGTGGGGCGGAACAGATACGCAGTATTTT. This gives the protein CASTSPSWGGTDTQYF.